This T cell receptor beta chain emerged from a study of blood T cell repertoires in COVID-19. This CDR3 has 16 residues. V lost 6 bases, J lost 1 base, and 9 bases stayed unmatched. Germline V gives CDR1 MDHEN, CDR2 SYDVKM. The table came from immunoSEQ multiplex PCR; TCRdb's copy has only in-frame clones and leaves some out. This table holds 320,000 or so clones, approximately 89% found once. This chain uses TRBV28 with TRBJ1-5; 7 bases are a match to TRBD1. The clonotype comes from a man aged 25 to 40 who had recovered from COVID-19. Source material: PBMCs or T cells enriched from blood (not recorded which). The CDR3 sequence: CASRDRGRGSNQPQHF. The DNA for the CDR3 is TGTGCCAGCAGAGATAGGGGGCGCGGGAGCAATCAGCCCCAGCATTTT.